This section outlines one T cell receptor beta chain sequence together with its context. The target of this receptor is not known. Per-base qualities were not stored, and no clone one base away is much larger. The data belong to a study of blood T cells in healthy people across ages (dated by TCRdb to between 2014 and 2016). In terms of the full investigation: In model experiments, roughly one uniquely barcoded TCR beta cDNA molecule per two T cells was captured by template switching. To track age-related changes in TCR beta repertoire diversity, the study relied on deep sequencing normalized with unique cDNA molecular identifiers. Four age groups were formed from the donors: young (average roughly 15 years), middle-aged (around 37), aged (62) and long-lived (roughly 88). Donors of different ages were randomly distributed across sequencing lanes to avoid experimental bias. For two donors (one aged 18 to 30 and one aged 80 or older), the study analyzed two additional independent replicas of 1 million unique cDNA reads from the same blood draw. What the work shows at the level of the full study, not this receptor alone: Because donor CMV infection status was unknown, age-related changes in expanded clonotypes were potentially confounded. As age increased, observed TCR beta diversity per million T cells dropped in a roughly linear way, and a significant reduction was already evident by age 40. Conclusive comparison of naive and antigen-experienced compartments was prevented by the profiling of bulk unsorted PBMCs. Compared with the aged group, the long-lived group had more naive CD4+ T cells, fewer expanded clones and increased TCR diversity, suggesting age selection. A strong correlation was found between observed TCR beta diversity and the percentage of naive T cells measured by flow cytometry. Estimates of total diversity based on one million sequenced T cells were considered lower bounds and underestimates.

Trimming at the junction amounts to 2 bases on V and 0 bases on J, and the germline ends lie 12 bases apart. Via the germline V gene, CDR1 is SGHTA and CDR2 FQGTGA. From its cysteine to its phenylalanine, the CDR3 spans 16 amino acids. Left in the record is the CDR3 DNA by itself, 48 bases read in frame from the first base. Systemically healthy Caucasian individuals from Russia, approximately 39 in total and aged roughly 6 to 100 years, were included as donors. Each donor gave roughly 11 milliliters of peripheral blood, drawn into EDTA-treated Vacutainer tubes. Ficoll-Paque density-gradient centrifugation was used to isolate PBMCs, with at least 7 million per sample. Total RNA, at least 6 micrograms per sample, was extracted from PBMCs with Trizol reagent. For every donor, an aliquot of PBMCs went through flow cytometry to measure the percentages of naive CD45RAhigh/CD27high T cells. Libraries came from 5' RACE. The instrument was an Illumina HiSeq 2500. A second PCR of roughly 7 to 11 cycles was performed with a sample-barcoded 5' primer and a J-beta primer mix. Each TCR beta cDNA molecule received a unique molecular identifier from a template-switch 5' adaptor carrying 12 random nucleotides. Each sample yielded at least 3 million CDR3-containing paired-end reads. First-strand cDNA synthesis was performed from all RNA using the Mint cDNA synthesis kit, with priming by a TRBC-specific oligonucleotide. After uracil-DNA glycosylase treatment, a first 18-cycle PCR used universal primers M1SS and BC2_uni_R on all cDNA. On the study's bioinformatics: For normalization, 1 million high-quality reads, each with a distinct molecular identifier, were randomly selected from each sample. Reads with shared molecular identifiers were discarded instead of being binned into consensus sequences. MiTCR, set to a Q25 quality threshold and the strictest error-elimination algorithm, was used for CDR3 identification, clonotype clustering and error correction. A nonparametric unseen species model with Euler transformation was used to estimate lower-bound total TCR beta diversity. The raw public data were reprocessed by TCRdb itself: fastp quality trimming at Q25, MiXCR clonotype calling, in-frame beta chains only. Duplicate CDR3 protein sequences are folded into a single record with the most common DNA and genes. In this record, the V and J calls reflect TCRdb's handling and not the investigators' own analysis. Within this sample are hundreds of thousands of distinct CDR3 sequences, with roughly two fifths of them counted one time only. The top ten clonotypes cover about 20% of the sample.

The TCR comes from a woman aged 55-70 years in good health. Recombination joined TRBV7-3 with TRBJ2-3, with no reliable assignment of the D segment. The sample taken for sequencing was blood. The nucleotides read TGTGCCAGCAGCTTACTCCCAGGACCTAGCACAGATACGCAGTATTTT. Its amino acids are CASSLLPGPSTDTQYF.